The sequence of this T cell receptor (beta chain) was determined in a study of blood T cells in healthy people across ages (dated by TCRdb to between 2014 and 2016). For the wider study: In model experiments, template switching captured roughly one uniquely barcoded TCR beta cDNA molecule for every two T cells. The study measured age-related changes in TCR beta repertoire diversity using deep sequencing normalized with unique cDNA molecular identifiers. Four age groups were formed from the donors: young (average approximately 16 years), middle-aged (around 37), aged (roughly 59) and long-lived (about 80). To avoid experimental bias, donors of different ages were randomly spread across the sequencing lanes. Two additional independent replicas of 1 million unique cDNA reads from the same blood draw were analyzed for two donors (one aged 18 to 30 and one aged 80 or older).

Including cysteine and phenylalanine, the CDR3 has 15 amino acids. The read is trimmed to its CDR3 DNA, 45 bases read in frame from base 1. Libraries were made using 5' RACE. Sequenced on an Illumina HiSeq 2500. A second PCR of about 6 to 11 cycles was performed with a sample-barcoded 5' primer and a J-beta primer mix. Each TCR beta cDNA molecule received a unique molecular identifier from a template-switch 5' adaptor carrying 12 random nucleotides. At least 2.5 million CDR3-containing paired-end reads were obtained from each sample. First-strand cDNA was synthesized from all RNA with the Mint cDNA synthesis kit, primed by a TRBC-specific oligonucleotide. After uracil-DNA glycosylase treatment, a first 18-cycle PCR used universal primers M1SS and BC2_uni_R on all cDNA. The authors processed their data as follows. For normalization, 1 million high-quality reads were randomly selected from each sample, with every read carrying a distinct molecular identifier. Reads with shared molecular identifiers were discarded instead of being binned into consensus sequences. MiTCR, with a Q25 quality threshold and the strictest error-elimination algorithm, was used for CDR3 identification, clonotype clustering and error correction. A nonparametric unseen species model using Euler transformation provided a lower-bound estimate of total TCR beta diversity. TCRdb's own reprocessing of the public reads used fastp at Q25 and MiXCR and kept productive beta chains. Entries that share a CDR3 protein sequence are merged under the most common genes and DNA. The V and J calls and clone size are TCRdb's, not the authors'. In all, the sample holds around 600,000 distinct CDR3 sequences, and 40% to 55% of those were seen once. The ten largest account for under 30% of the sample.

About this clonotype itself: Which antigen it targets is not known. Qualities for individual bases were not recorded, and no much larger clone is one base off.

The approximately 41 donors, aged about 6 to 90 years, were systemically healthy Caucasian individuals from Russia. About 10 milliliters of peripheral blood were collected from each donor into EDTA-treated Vacutainer tubes. Ficoll-Paque density-gradient centrifugation was used to isolate PBMCs, with at least 6 million per sample. Total RNA, at least 5.5 micrograms per sample, was extracted from PBMCs with Trizol reagent. For every donor, an aliquot of PBMCs went through flow cytometry to measure the percentages of naive CD45RAhigh/CD27high T cells. What the authors observed across the whole study: Because profiling used bulk unsorted PBMCs, naive and antigen-experienced compartments could not be compared conclusively. As age increased, observed TCR beta diversity per million T cells dropped in a roughly linear way, and a significant reduction was already evident by age about 36. Because donor CMV infection status was unknown, age-related changes in expanded clonotypes were potentially confounded. Estimates of total diversity based on one million sequenced T cells were considered lower bounds and underestimates. A strong correlation was found between observed TCR beta diversity and the percentage of naive T cells measured by flow cytometry. The long-lived group showed more naive CD4+ T cells, fewer expanded clones and increased TCR diversity than the aged group, suggesting age selection.

Material for sequencing was blood. The chain uses TRBV21-1 and TRBJ2-7; TRBD2, the table's D call, lacks a check against the DNA. TRBV21-1 constitutes a pseudogene. This TCR derives from a man at least 80 years old in good health. This receptor has the CDR3 CASSNETPIGWEQYF. The DNA is as follows: TGTGCCAGCAGCAACGAGACTCCTATCGGGTGGGAGCAGTACTTC.